Each of the 5 T cell receptor beta chains below was sequenced from the same sample in a study of blood T cell repertoires in COVID-19. Sequencing was performed with immunoSEQ multiplex PCR; in TCRdb, only in-frame clones are kept and a portion is missing. The data contain around 170,000 clones, roughly nine tenths of them seen just once; the ten biggest clones take up 4%. The sequenced material came from peripheral blood. These TCRs come from a woman aged 70 to 79 with acute or convalescent COVID-19.

The genes are TRBV28 and TRBJ2-2; D may be TRBD2 (6 bases). The V and J ends lost 2 bases and 4 bases respectively, with 11 bases between them. This CDR3 region has 15 residues. Per the germline V gene, CDR1 is MDHEN and CDR2 is SYDVKM. The CDR3 DNA sequence: TGTGCCAGCAGTTTACCGGGAGCCCTCACCGGGGAGCTGTTTTTT. Protein sequence: CASSLPGALTGELFF.

This clone was seen a single time. The chain carries TRBV7-2 and TRBJ1-2, with D maybe TRBD1 (5 bases). The ends were cut back, 5 bases at V and 2 bases at J, with 15 bases in the middle. The germline CDR1 and CDR2 sequences are SGHTA and FQGNSA. This CDR3 is built from 15 residues. The CDR3 bases are TGTGCCAGCAGCGGCGCGGCAGGGCCAAACTATGGCTACACCTTC. Translation gives CASSGAAGPNYGYTF.

The chain links TRBV7-2 to TRBJ1-1, with 8 bases fitting TRBD1. CDR1 and CDR2 from the germline V gene are SGHTA and FQGNSA. The CDR3 contains 13 residues. The V gene end was trimmed by 4 bases and the J gene end by 5 bases; junction bases not matched to a gene: 3. The DNA of the CDR3 is TGTGCCAGCAGCTACAGGGGGGGGACTGAAGCTTTCTTT. Protein: CASSYRGGTEAFF.

This clone was counted a single time. This rearrangement joins TRBV15 to TRBJ2-7; TRBD1 might be the D (6 bases). The CDR3 runs 16 residues. Trimming left V 6 bases short and J 5 bases short, with 23 bases between. CDR1 is LNHNV, CDR2 YYDKDF, per germline (reference sequence). The CDR3 spells CATRPTQGSFSHEQYF. For the CDR3, the DNA is TGTGCCACCAGGCCAACTCAGGGGTCATTTAGCCACGAGCAGTACTTC. Full variable domain (outside the CDR3, taken from reference TRBV15 and TRBJ2-7): DAMVIQNPRYQVTQFGKPVTLSCSQTLNHNVMYWYQQKSSQAPKLLFHYYDKDFNNEADTPDNFQSRRPNTSFCFLDIRSPGLGDTAMYLCATRPTQGSFSHEQYFGPGTRLTVT.

This rearrangement joins TRBV6-2 or TRBV6-3 to TRBJ2-1, with D hard to call. Trimming stripped 6 bases from V and 4 bases from J, with 16 bases between. Germline-derived CDR1 and CDR2 are MNHEY and SVGEGT. The CDR3 runs 15 residues. The CDR3 DNA follows: TGTGCCAGCAGCTCCTTGAGCCGAACTTACAATGAGCAGTTCTTC. Translating it yields CASSSLSRTYNEQFF.